These 2 T cell receptor beta chains share one sample of origin, sequenced in a study of CD8+ T cells in alopecia areata. Treatment here: oral pan-JAK inhibitor, 5-10 mg twice daily. Sequencing used cDNA as its template, made by extracting RNA and reverse transcribing it. Sequencing used immunoSEQ multiplex PCR; TCRdb keeps in-frame clones, though not all of them. Among approximately 280,000 clones listed, 55% to 75% were seen once. Material: CD4+ T cells sorted from blood, obtained at week 24, from a patient treated with tofacitinib. The receptor source for this set is a human donor with alopecia areata.

The chain couples TRBV5-1 to TRBJ2-2; D gene uncertain. Trimming cost V 0 bases and J 5 bases, with 8 bases left between them. The CDR3 consists of 14 residues. In germline, CDR1 is SGHRS, CDR2 YFSETQ. CDR3 sequence: CASSLEGGTGELFF. The CDR3 DNA follows: TGCGCCAGCAGCTTGGAAGGTGGGACCGGGGAGCTGTTTTTT. Supplemented by reference TRBV5-1 and TRBJ2-2, the full variable domain reads KAGVTQTPRYLIKTRGQQVTLSCSPISGHRSVSWYQQTPGQGLQFLFEYFSETQRNKGNFPGRFSGRQFSNSRSEMNVSTLELGDSALYLCASSLEGGTGELFFGEGSRLTVL.

J is TRBJ2-5 and V is TRBV5-1, with 8 positions matching TRBD2. The CDR3 covers 17 residues. Per germline, CDR1 SGHRS and CDR2 YFSETQ. V was pared by 4 bases and J by 6 bases, with 17 bases of the junction left unmatched. This CDR3 is CASSAPLLRGGTKTQYF. CDR3 in DNA: TGCGCCAGCAGCGCTCCCCTCCTTCGGGGGGGAACGAAGACCCAGTACTTC.